A single sample gave rise to the 5 T cell receptor beta chains below, sequenced in a study of CD8 T cells in ankylosing spondylitis (dated by TCRdb to the late 2010s). The library was produced with 5' RACE. The instrument given in TCRdb is Illumina HiSeq 2500. TCRdb passed the public sequencing reads through fastp at Q25 and MiXCR, retaining productive beta sequences. Records with the same CDR3 protein are collapsed into one entry carrying the most frequent genes and DNA. In this sample the table shows around 5,700 distinct CDR3 sequences, about 2% of which occur a single time. Of the sample, about 51% falls within the top ten clones. The sample was blood, either unsorted or a sorted T cell fraction (not recorded which). The source is a male donor with ankylosing spondylitis or in good health (not recorded which).

This clonotype was picked up many times. In nucleotides, the CDR3 is TGTGCCAGCAGCTCCCGAGGAGGGGTGACGAGCACAGATACGCAGTATTTT. Protein: CASSSRGGVTSTDTQYF. The chain couples TRBV9 to TRBJ2-3, with D perhaps TRBD2 (6 bases). The CDR3 totals 17 residues. V lost 4 bases, J lost 0 bases, and 18 bases lay in between. Germline V gene lookup returns CDR1 SGDLS and CDR2 YYNGEE.

Ten or more counts support this clonotype. CDR3 sequence: CASSPYEGPNTGELFF. CDR3 nucleotides: TGTGCCAGCAGCCCCTATGAGGGACCGAACACCGGGGAGCTGTTTTTT. The V gene is TRBV9, the J gene TRBJ2-2, with D perhaps matching TRBD1 or TRBD2 (5 bases each). The CDR3 contains 16 residues. The germline V gene has CDR1 SGDLS and CDR2 YYNGEE. V was shortened by 4 bases and J by 0 bases, with 13 bases between the two germline ends.

This clonotype has ten or more counts. This sequence joins TRBV9 and TRBJ2-2; 7 bases line up with TRBD2. The junction had 3 bases not matched to a gene; V was cut back by 5 bases and J by 5 bases. Per the germline V gene, CDR1 is SGDLS and CDR2 is YYNGEE. There are 13 residues in the CDR3. CDR3 loop: CASRWGGTGELFF. In DNA form, the CDR3 reads TGTGCCAGCAGGTGGGGGGGTACCGGGGAGCTGTTTTTT.

This clonotype has a count of ten or more. The CDR3 DNA reads as TGTGCCAGCAGCGTAGAAGGGGCGACCTCCTACAATGAGCAGTTCTTC. Its translation is CASSVEGATSYNEQFF. The V gene is TRBV9, the J gene TRBJ2-1; a weak D match, TRBD1 (5 bases). Trimming left V 0 bases short and J 0 bases short, with 10 bases between. Germline V gives CDR1 SGDLS, CDR2 YYNGEE. CDR3 length: 16 residues.

This clonotype appeared many times. The chain recombines TRBV9 with TRBJ2-7, with 7 bases that match TRBD2. CDR1 is SGDLS and CDR2 is YYNGEE in the germline V gene. The CDR3 sequence is 16 residues long. The V gene end was trimmed by 3 bases and the J gene end by 0 bases; junction bases not matched to a gene: 9. CDR3 DNA: TGTGCCAGCAGCGCCGACGGGGGACTAAGCTCCTACGAGCAGTACTTC. Amino acid sequence: CASSADGGLSSYEQYF.